The T cell receptor (beta chain) under discussion was sequenced for a study of blood T cell repertoires in COVID-19. As for the study in general: Samples of COVID-19 (acute and convalescent) were obtained from the United States, Italy and Spain.

This table comes from immunoSEQ multiplex PCR, and its TCRdb copy is limited to in-frame clones, with some not included. This repertoire shows 150,000 or so clones, roughly 82% found once; its top ten account for almost 8.5%. Germline values: CDR1 SQVTM, CDR2 ANQGSEA. V lost 7 bases and J lost 2, with 18 bases in between. There are 15 residues in the CDR3. This clonotype was obtained from a woman in her 70s with acute or convalescent COVID-19. The chain joins TRBV29-1 to TRBJ2-1; weak D call: TRBD2 (6 bases). The sample taken for sequencing was peripheral blood. The DNA for the CDR3 is TGCAGCGCTCCTCTCCCCGGGACTCCCTACAATGAGCAGTTCTTC. It yields the protein CSAPLPGTPYNEQFF.